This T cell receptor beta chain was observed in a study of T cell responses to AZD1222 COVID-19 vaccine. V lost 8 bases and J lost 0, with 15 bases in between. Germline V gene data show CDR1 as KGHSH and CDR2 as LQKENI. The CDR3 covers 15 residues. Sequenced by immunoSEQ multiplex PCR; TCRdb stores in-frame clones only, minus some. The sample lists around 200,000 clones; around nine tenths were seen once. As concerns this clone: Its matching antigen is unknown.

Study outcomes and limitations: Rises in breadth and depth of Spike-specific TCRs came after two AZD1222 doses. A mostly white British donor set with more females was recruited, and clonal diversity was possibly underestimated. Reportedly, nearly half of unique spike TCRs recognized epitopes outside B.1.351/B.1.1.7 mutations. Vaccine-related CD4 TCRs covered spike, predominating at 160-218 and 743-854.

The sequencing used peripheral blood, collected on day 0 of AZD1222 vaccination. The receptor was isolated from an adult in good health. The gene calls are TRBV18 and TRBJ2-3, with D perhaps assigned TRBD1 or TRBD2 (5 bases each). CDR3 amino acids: CASTRPGPSTDTQYF. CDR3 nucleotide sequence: TGTGCCAGCACTCGCCCGGGGCCAAGCACAGATACGCAGTATTTT. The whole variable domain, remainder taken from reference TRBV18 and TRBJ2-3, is NAGVMQNPRHLVRRRGQEARLRCSPMKGHSHVYWYRQLPEEGLKFMVYLQKENIIDESGMPKERFSAEFPKEGPSILRIQQVVRGDSAAYFCASTRPGPSTDTQYFGPGTRLTVL.